The entry below gives a single T cell receptor beta chain sequence along with its context. The target antigen is unknown. The data derive from a study of chemoradiotherapy in HPV16-positive cancers. Looking at the study overall: Candidate HPV-specific T-cell clones and common TCR motifs came from functional assays in a couple of HPV16-positive patients.

CDR1 SQVTM and CDR2 ANQGSEA come from the germline V gene. The CDR3 runs to 16 residues. Trimming took off 4 bases at V and 0 bases at J, with 16 bases between the two ends. Study results and limitations: Only two HPV16-positive patients supplied the functional HPV-specificity definition. Non-HPV-specific T cells did not expand in tumors during treatment, whereas candidate HPV-specific clones and E7-related motifs did.

Here immunoSEQ multiplex PCR was the method, and the copy in TCRdb shows in-frame clones only, minus some. In the table there are some 17,000 clones, about nine tenths of which are singletons. The sequenced sample was blood, obtained from a patient who underwent chemoradiotherapy. This receptor was obtained from a human donor with HPV-associated anogenital cancer. V and J are TRBV29-1 and TRBJ2-1; D is possibly TRBD2 (6 bases). The CDR3 nucleotides are TGCAGCGTTGTAACGCTAGCGCAGAGCTCCTACAATGAGCAGTTCTTC. Translated, it gives CSVVTLAQSSYNEQFF.